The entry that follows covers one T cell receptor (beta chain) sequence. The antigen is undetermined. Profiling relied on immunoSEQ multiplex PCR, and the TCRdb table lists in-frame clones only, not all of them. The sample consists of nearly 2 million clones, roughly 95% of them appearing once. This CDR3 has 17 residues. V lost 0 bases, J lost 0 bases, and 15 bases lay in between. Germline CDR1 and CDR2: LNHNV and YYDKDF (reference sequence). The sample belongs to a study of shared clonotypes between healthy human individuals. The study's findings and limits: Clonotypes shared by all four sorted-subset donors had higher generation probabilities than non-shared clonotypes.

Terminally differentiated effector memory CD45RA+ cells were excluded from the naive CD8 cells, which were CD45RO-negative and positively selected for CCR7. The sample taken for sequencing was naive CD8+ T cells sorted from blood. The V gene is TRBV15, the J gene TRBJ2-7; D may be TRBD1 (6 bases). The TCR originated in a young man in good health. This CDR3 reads CATSRDFQGPASYEQYF. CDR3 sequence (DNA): TGTGCCACCAGCAGAGATTTTCAGGGGCCGGCCTCCTACGAGCAGTACTTC.